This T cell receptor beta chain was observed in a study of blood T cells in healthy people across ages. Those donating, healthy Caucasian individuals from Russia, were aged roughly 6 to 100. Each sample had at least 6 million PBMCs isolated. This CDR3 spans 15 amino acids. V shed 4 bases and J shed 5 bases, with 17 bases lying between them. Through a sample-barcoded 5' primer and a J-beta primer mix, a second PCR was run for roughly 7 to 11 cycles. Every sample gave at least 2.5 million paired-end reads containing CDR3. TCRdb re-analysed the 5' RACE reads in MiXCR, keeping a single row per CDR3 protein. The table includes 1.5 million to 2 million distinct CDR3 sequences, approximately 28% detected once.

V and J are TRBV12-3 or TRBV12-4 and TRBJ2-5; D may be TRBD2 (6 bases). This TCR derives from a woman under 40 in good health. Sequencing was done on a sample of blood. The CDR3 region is CASSSPSLARETQYF. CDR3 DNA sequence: TGTGCCAGCAGTTCCCCATCGCTAGCGAGGGAGACCCAGTACTTC.